This entry is about one T cell receptor (beta chain). This clonotype was seen a few times. Its antigen has not been determined. Base qualities were left out, and no much larger clone turns up one base away. This record belongs to a study of regulatory T cells in long-lasting Graves disease (dated by TCRdb to the early 2020s). For the study in its entirety: Persistent Graves' disease was defined as persistently positive TSH receptor autoantibodies together with antithyroid drug treatment for over 5 years. Persistent Graves' disease patients were compared with newly diagnosed Graves' disease patients by peripheral blood TCR sequencing and RNA sequencing. Antithyroid drugs had been taken for around 9.8 years on average by persistent Graves' disease patients in the clinical cohort. The study was conducted in China and was registered as a clinical trial. TCR sequencing covered approximately 13 persistent and 20 newly diagnosed Graves' disease patients, 33 samples in total.

Its CDR3 holds 15 amino acids, cysteine through phenylalanine. Only the CDR3 part of the read is kept: 45 bases, read in frame from the first base. V and J are trimmed by 7 bases and 7 bases, and the gene matches miss 11 bases of the junction. From a lookup of the germline V gene (reference sequence), CDR1 and CDR2 are MNHEY and SMNVEV. Study-level results and caveats: The study examined only peripheral blood because the primary lesion, thyroid tissue, could not be accessed. As a limitation, the authors acknowledged that the small sample size may reduce accuracy. More public clonotypes were shared among persistent patients (2,741) than among newly diagnosed patients (more than 900). Sequencing and analysis were limited to the TCR beta chain. Compared with newly diagnosed patients, patients with persistent Graves' disease had lower TCR Shannon entropy and fewer highly expanded clones, which suggests clonal expansion. Preferential use of TRBV28, TRBJ1-2 and TRBJ2-5 was observed in persistent disease, whereas TRBV20-1 and TRBJ2-1 were favored in newly diagnosed disease.

The time point label here, explained by the study, means: persistent/refractory GD, antithyroid drugs over 5 years with positive TRAb. RNA was extracted from PBMCs in TRIzol for both TCR sequencing and RNA sequencing. The diagnosis of Graves' disease was made according to American Thyroid Association guidelines. Patients were recruited from an endocrinology department in Xi'an, China. Each patient gave roughly 10 milliliters of peripheral blood, collected in an EDTA anticoagulant tube. PBMCs were isolated by Ficoll Paque Plus density gradient separation without further T cell sorting. An Agilent 2100 Bioanalyzer and agarose gel were used to check RNA quality, while a NanoDrop 2000 measured RNA concentration. Receptor amplification or capture employed multiplex PCR. The sample was run on an Illumina HiSeq 4000. To build TCR beta libraries, CDR3 regions were amplified by Arm-PCR using iRepertoire HTBI primers. Gel purification was performed on PCR products prior to sequencing. The authors' analysis ran thus. Across samples, approximately 68 TRBV and approximately 15 TRBJ segments were identified and used for gene usage analysis of CDR3 amino acid clonotypes. Filtered high-quality paired reads were merged into contigs using COPE and FqMerger. BLAST was used to align contigs to IMGT TRBV, TRBD and TRBJ reference genes, and CDR3 was defined according to IMGT. Highly expanded clones were defined as clonotypes with a frequency above 0.1%. Shannon entropy was used to measure repertoire diversity, and the Gini coefficient was used to measure V-J evenness. Clonotypes shared by more than one individual were considered public. TCRdb reworked the public reads: Q25 trimming with fastp, MiXCR clone assembly, productive beta chains retained. Here each entry gathers all rows of one CDR3 protein and keeps the most common genes and DNA. These V and J calls originate from TCRdb's pipeline instead of the authors' own analysis. The sample yields approximately 380,000 distinct CDR3 sequences; about a fifth were counted once. Of the sample, less than 25% falls within the top ten clones.

Sequenced material: peripheral blood mononuclear cells (PBMCs), taken when the disease was refractory, from a patient treated with antithyroid drugs. This clonotype originated in a female donor with Graves disease. This receptor chain uses TRBV27 and TRBJ2-2; the junction holds 8 bases that match TRBD2. Here is the DNA: TGTGCCAGCACCACTATAGCGGGACAAATCGGGGAGCTGTTTTTT. This translates into CASTTIAGQIGELFF.